A selection of T cell receptor beta chains follows, all from one sample in a study of HIV-infected patients and healthy controls. TCRdb re-called the 5' RACE reads with MiXCR, one entry per CDR3 protein. The sample yields roughly 18,000 distinct CDR3 sequences, roughly 15% seen once. Sequencing input: CD8+ T cells from blood. These receptors all stem from a human donor in good health. Both conserved end residues are part of each CDR3. The D gene is left open where the match is weak. Clone size is shown for a subset of rows, as once, few, many or a class of expanded clone.

v_gene	d_gene	j_gene	abundance	CDR3aa	CDR3nt
TRBV6-2/TRBV6-3	.	TRBJ2-1	medium-sized	CASSPSDDAYNEQFF	TGTGCCAGCAGCCCATCGGACGATGCCTACAATGAGCAGTTCTTC
TRBV28	.	TRBJ2-1	.	CASSPQGESDNEQFF	TGTGCCAGCAGTCCCCAGGGAGAGAGTGACAATGAGCAGTTCTTC
TRBV4-3	.	TRBJ1-6	.	CASSQYDSYNSPLHF	TGCGCCAGCAGCCAATATGACTCCTATAATTCACCCCTCCACTTT
TRBV15	TRBD1	TRBJ2-7	many	CATSRGTGSYHEQYF	TGTGCCACCAGCAGAGGGACAGGGAGTTACCACGAGCAGTACTTC
TRBV4-3	.	TRBJ2-2	.	CASSQEEGDPSIGELFF	TGCGCCAGCAGCCAAGAGGAGGGGGATCCGTCGATCGGGGAGCTGTTTTTT
TRBV29-1	TRBD1	TRBJ2-7	few	CSVALMTGGDYYEQYF	TGCAGCGTCGCCCTAATGACAGGGGGAGACTACTACGAGCAGTACTTC
TRBV12-3/TRBV12-4	.	TRBJ2-1	.	CASNHGGPYNEQFF	TGTGCCAGCAACCACGGGGGCCCCTACAATGAGCAGTTCTTC
TRBV6-2/TRBV6-3	.	TRBJ2-7	few	CASTGTASYEQYF	TGTGCCAGTACCGGGACGGCCTCCTACGAGCAGTACTTC
TRBV19	.	TRBJ1-1	many	CASRRGVNTEAFF	TGTGCCAGTAGGAGGGGAGTGAACACTGAAGCTTTCTTT
TRBV19	TRBD1	TRBJ2-3	.	CASSTPIRDRGTDTQYF	TGTGCCAGTAGTACCCCCATCCGGGACAGGGGAACAGATACGCAGTATTTT
TRBV7-9	TRBD2	TRBJ2-3	few	CASSPRRGVSTDTQYF	TGTGCCAGCAGCCCCCGCCGGGGGGTGAGCACAGATACGCAGTATTTT
TRBV30	.	TRBJ2-1	.	CAWSVVGSEQFF	TGTGCCTGGAGTGTGGTGGGGAGTGAGCAGTTCTTC
TRBV4-2	.	TRBJ2-7	few	CASSQDDWRAYEQYF	TGTGCCAGCAGCCAAGACGACTGGAGGGCCTACGAGCAGTACTTC
TRBV19	TRBD2	TRBJ2-3	few	CASSQLAGNTDTQYF	TGTGCCAGTAGTCAGCTAGCGGGGAACACAGATACGCAGTATTTT
TRBV7-3	.	TRBJ2-5	.	CASSLFAGQETQYF	TGTGCCAGCAGCTTATTTGCGGGCCAGGAGACCCAGTACTTC
TRBV7-9	.	TRBJ2-7	.	CASSLTTSPYEQYF	TGTGCCAGCAGCTTAACAACAAGCCCCTACGAGCAGTACTTC
TRBV4-3	TRBD1	TRBJ1-2	many	CASSNGQGGNGYTF	TGCGCCAGCAGCAACGGACAGGGAGGGAATGGCTACACCTTC
TRBV20-1	TRBD2	TRBJ2-7	many	CSASGLAAYEQYF	TGCAGTGCTTCGGGACTAGCGGCTTACGAGCAGTACTTC
TRBV7-2	TRBD2	TRBJ2-1	.	CASSMPGLAAGGQFF	TGTGCCAGCAGCATGCCGGGACTAGCGGCCGGTGGGCAGTTCTTC
TRBV19	TRBD1	TRBJ2-7	few	CASSIRDRGFSEQYF	TGTGCCAGTAGTATTAGGGACAGGGGTTTTTCGGAGCAGTACTTC
TRBV6-1	.	TRBJ1-1	many	CASSELGTNTEAFF	TGTGCCAGCAGTGAACTGGGAACGAACACTGAAGCTTTCTTT
TRBV20-1	TRBD1	TRBJ2-2	.	CSARLGTGDTGELFF	TGCAGTGCTAGACTCGGGACAGGGGACACCGGGGAGCTGTTTTTT
TRBV28	.	TRBJ1-3	.	CASSFPGDSGNTIYF	TGTGCCAGCAGTTTCCCAGGGGACTCTGGAAACACCATATATTTT
TRBV9	.	TRBJ2-2	many	CASSSAGELFF	TGTGCCAGCAGCTCAGCCGGGGAGCTGTTTTTT
TRBV5-1	TRBD2	TRBJ2-1	many	CATGLAGTNEQFF	TGCGCCACTGGACTAGCGGGGACGAATGAGCAGTTCTTC
TRBV16	.	TRBJ1-1	few	CASSPGMGGLNTEAFF	TGTGCCAGCAGCCCGGGAATGGGGGGCCTGAACACTGAAGCTTTCTTT
TRBV6-4	.	TRBJ2-3	medium-sized	CASSERDTDTQYF	TGTGCCAGCAGTGAACGGGACACAGATACGCAGTATTTT
TRBV7-2	.	TRBJ2-1	.	CASSLALETRPYNEQFF	TGTGCCAGCAGCTTAGCGCTGGAGACTAGACCCTACAATGAGCAGTTCTTC
TRBV28	.	TRBJ1-1	.	CASSLMGRGGGTEAFF	TGTGCCAGCAGTTTGATGGGGCGGGGTGGCGGTACTGAAGCTTTCTTT
TRBV19	.	TRBJ1-6	few	CASGPEGVSSPLHF	TGTGCCAGTGGGCCTGAGGGGGTTTCTTCACCCCTCCACTTT
TRBV12-5	.	TRBJ2-3	many	CASGLGLVGTDTQYF	TGTGCTAGTGGTTTGGGACTAGTAGGTACAGATACGCAGTATTTT
TRBV6-2/TRBV6-3	.	TRBJ1-5	many	CASFPRPGEALNQPQHF	TGTGCCAGCTTCCCTAGGCCGGGGGAGGCCCTAAATCAGCCCCAGCATTTT
TRBV4-1	.	TRBJ2-7	.	CASSQDSYEQYF	TGCGCCAGCAGCCAAGATTCCTACGAGCAGTACTTC
TRBV4-1	.	TRBJ2-2	medium-sized	CASSQDSDPELFF	TGCGCCAGCAGCCAAGACTCGGACCCCGAGCTGTTTTTT
TRBV6-6	.	TRBJ2-6	.	CASSGPTTHPGANVLTF	TGTGCCAGCAGTGGACCGACTACCCACCCTGGGGCCAACGTCCTGACTTTC
TRBV2	TRBD1	TRBJ2-1	many	CAGGGTGGPRSYNEQFF	TGTGCCGGGGGAGGGACAGGGGGCCCACGCTCCTACAATGAGCAGTTCTTC
TRBV6-2/TRBV6-3	.	TRBJ2-5	.	CASSYSAGPQYF	TGTGCCAGCAGTTACTCCGCCGGACCCCAGTACTTC
TRBV2	.	TRBJ1-1	many	CASGFGDSNTEAFF	TGTGCCAGCGGTTTTGGGGACTCGAACACTGAAGCTTTCTTT
TRBV13	.	TRBJ2-5	many	CASSSRSGGEQETQYF	TGTGCCAGCAGCTCCCGTTCCGGAGGGGAGCAAGAGACCCAGTACTTC
TRBV20-1	.	TRBJ2-3	many	CSARDGRAESDTQYF	TGCAGTGCTAGAGATGGTAGGGCGGAATCAGATACGCAGTATTTT
TRBV12-3/TRBV12-4	.	TRBJ1-6	many	CASSFGPSSPLHF	TGTGCCAGCAGTTTTGGCCCCAGTTCACCCCTCCACTTT
TRBV5-1	.	TRBJ2-7	.	CASSSAPYEQYF	TGCGCCAGCAGCTCCGCACCCTACGAGCAGTACTTC
TRBV27	.	TRBJ2-5	many	CATKFLETQYF	TGTGCCACAAAGTTCCTGGAGACCCAGTACTTC
TRBV7-9	TRBD2	TRBJ2-7	.	CASSLTSGYSYEQYF	TGTGCCAGCAGCTTAACTAGCGGGTACTCCTACGAGCAGTACTTC
TRBV11-2	.	TRBJ2-7	many	CASSPRDHSYEQYF	TGTGCCAGCAGCCCGCGGGACCACTCCTACGAGCAGTACTTC
TRBV20-1	.	TRBJ2-1	few	CSARDNGASSYNEQFF	TGCAGTGCTAGAGATAACGGGGCGAGCTCCTACAATGAGCAGTTCTTC
TRBV7-8	TRBD1	TRBJ1-2	many	CASSPGTGWDGYTF	TGTGCCAGCAGCCCCGGGACAGGGTGGGATGGCTACACCTTC
TRBV27	.	TRBJ2-7	many	CASSFPAGAYEQYF	TGTGCCAGCAGTTTCCCGGCCGGAGCCTACGAGCAGTACTTC
TRBV28	.	TRBJ2-5	many	CASRGVAQETQYF	TGTGCGAGCAGGGGCGTAGCTCAAGAGACCCAGTACTTC
TRBV10-3	.	TRBJ1-2	many	CAISDQGRLLYGYTF	TGTGCCATCAGTGATCAGGGCCGCCTACTCTATGGCTACACCTTC
TRBV7-9	.	TRBJ2-7	.	CASSLAAGVSSYEQYF	TGTGCCAGCAGCTTAGCGGCCGGGGTCAGCTCCTACGAGCAGTACTTC
TRBV29-1	.	TRBJ1-1	many	CSVDGGGDTEAFF	TGCAGCGTTGATGGGGGAGGTGACACTGAAGCTTTCTTT
TRBV5-6	.	TRBJ2-2	many	CASSPKMTGELFF	TGTGCCAGCAGCCCCAAGATGACCGGGGAGCTGTTTTTT
TRBV2	.	TRBJ2-7	few	CASGEYEQYF	TGTGCCAGCGGGGAGTACGAGCAGTACTTC
TRBV4-1	TRBD2	TRBJ2-5	many	CASSQEVAGYQETQYF	TGCGCCAGCAGCCAAGAGGTAGCGGGGTACCAAGAGACCCAGTACTTC
TRBV6-5	TRBD1	TRBJ1-6	many	CASSYFTGANSPLHF	TGTGCCAGCAGTTACTTTACAGGGGCCAATTCACCCCTCCACTTT